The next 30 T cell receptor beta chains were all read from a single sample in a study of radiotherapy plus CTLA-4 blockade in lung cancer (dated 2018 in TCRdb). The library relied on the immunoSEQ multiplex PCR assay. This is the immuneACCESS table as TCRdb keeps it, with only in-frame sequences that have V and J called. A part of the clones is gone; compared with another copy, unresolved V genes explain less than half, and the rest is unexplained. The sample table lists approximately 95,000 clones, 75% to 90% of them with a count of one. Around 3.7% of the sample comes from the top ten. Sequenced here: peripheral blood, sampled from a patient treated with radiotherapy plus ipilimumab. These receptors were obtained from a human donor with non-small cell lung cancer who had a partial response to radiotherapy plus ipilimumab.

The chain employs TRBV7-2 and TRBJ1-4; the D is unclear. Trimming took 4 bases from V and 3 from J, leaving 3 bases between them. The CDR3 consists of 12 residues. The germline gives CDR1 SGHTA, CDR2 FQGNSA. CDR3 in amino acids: CASSSANEKLFF. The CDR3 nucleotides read TGTGCCAGCAGCTCGGCTAATGAAAAACTGTTTTTT.

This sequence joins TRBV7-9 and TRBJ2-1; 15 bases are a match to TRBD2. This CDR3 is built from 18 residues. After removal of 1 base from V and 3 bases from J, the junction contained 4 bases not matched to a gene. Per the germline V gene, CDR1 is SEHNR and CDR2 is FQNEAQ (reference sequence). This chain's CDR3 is CASSLEGTSGRHYNEQFF. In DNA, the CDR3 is TGTGCCAGCAGCTTAGAAGGGACTAGCGGGAGGCACTACAATGAGCAGTTCTTC.

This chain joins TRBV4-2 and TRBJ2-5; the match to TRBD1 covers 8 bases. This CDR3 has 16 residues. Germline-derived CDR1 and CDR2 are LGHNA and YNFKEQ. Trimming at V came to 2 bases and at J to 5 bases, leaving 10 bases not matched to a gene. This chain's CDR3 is CASSQSLSGGVETQYF. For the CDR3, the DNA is TGTGCCAGCAGCCAATCTCTATCAGGGGGCGTGGAGACCCAGTACTTC.

Here the CDR3 DNA reads TGTGCCAGCAGCTTCACAGGGGGAACTGAAGCTTTCTTT. Its translation: CASSFTGGTEAFF. The J gene is TRBJ1-1, the V gene TRBV7-9; the match to TRBD1 covers 8 bases. V was clipped by 3 bases and J by 5 bases; unmatched bases: 2. The germline V gene encodes CDR1 SEHNR and CDR2 FQNEAQ (reference sequence). The CDR3 runs to 13 residues.

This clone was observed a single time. The CDR3 coding sequence is TGTGCCAGCAGTGACGGGACAGGGGGCTATCGGGCTTTCTTT. Protein product: CASSDGTGGYRAFF. The J gene is TRBJ1-1, the V gene TRBV2, with 12 bases identical to TRBD1. V was clipped by 3 bases and J by 11 bases; unmatched bases: 7. This CDR3 contains 14 residues. Germline V CDR1 and CDR2: SNHLY, FYNNEI.

This chain's CDR3 is CASRDSGFAYNEQFF. The CDR3, as DNA: TGTGCCAGCAGAGATAGCGGGTTTGCCTACAATGAGCAGTTCTTC. This chain uses TRBV27 with TRBJ2-1; 7 positions agree with TRBD2. Germline V gene data show CDR1 as MNHEY and CDR2 as SMNVEV (reference sequence). The ends lost 6 bases at V and 2 bases at J; junction bases unmatched: 7. The CDR3 length is 15 residues.

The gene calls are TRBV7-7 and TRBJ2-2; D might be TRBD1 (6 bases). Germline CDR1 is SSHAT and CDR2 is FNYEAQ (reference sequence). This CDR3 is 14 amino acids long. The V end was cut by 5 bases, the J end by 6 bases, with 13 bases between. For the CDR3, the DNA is TGTGCCAGCAGCCTCGGCCAGGGGCCCGGGGAGCTGTTTTTT. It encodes CASSLGQGPGELFF.

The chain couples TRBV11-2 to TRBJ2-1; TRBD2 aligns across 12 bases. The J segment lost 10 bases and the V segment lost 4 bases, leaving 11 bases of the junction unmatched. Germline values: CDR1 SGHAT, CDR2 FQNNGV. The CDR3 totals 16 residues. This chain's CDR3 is CASSSVRLAGEREQFF. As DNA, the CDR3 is TGTGCCAGCAGCTCAGTCAGACTAGCGGGAGAGAGGGAGCAGTTCTTC.

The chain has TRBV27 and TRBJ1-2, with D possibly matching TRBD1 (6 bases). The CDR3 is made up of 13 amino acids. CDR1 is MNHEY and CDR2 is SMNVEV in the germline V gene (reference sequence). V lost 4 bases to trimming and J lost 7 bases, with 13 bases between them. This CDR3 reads CASSSVQGIGYTF. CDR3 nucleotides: TGTGCCAGCAGTTCGGTTCAGGGGATTGGCTACACCTTC.

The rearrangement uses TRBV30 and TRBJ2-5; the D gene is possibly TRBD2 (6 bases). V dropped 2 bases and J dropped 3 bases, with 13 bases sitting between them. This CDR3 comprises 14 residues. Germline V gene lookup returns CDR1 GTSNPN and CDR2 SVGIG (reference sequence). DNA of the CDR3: TGTGCCTGGAGTCGGGGGTCACATAAAGAGACCCAGTACTTC. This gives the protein CAWSRGSHKETQYF.

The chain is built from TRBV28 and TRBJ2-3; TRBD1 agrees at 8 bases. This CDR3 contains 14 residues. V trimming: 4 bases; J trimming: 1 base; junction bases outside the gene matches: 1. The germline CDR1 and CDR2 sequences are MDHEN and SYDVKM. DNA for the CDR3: TGTGCCAGCAGTTGGGGACAGGGCACAGATACGCAGTATTTT. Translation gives CASSWGQGTDTQYF.

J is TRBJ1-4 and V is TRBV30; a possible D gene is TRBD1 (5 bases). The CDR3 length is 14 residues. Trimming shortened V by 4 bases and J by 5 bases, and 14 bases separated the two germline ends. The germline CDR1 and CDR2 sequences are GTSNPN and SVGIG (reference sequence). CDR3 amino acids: CAWISRGVNEKLFF. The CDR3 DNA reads TGTGCCTGGATCTCAAGGGGTGTGAATGAAAAACTGTTTTTT. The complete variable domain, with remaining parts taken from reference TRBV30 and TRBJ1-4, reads SQTIHQWPATLVQPVGSPLSLECTVEGTSNPNLYWYRQAAGRGLQLLFYSVGIGQISSEVPQNLSASRPQDRQFILSSKKLLLSDSGFYLCAWISRGVNEKLFFGSGTQLSVL.

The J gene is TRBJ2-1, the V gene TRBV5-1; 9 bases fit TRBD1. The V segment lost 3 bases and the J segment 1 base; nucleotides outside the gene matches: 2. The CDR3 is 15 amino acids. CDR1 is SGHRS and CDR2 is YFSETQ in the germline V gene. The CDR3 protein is CASSSGTGSYNEQFF. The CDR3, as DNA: TGCGCCAGCAGCTCCGGGACAGGGTCCTACAATGAGCAGTTCTTC.

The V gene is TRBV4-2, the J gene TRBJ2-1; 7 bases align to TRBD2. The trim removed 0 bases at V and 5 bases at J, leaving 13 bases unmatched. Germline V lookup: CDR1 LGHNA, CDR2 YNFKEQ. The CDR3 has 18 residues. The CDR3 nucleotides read TGTGCCAGCAGCCAAGAGGGGACCCCCCGGCGGGAGAACAATGAGCAGTTCTTC. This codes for CASSQEGTPRRENNEQFF.

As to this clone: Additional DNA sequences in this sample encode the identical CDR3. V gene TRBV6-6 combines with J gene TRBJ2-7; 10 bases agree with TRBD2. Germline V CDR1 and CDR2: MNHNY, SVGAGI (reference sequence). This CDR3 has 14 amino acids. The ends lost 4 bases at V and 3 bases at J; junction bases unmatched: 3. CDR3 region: CASSLAGGVYEQYF. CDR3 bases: TGTGCCAGCAGTTTAGCGGGAGGCGTCTACGAGCAGTACTTC.

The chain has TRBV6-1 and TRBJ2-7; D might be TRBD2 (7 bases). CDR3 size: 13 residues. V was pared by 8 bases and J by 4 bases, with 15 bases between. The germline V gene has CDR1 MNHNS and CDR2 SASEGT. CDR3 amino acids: CASREDRRYEQYF. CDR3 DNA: TGTGCCAGCCGGGAGGACAGACGTTACGAGCAGTACTTC.

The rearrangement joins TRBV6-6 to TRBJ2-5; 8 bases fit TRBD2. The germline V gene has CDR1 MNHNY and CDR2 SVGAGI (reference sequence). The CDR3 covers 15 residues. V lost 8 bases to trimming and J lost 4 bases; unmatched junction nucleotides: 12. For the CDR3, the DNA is TGTGCCAGCGACGGCGGGAGGAGGTTCGGAGAGACCCAGTACTTC. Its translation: CASDGGRRFGETQYF.

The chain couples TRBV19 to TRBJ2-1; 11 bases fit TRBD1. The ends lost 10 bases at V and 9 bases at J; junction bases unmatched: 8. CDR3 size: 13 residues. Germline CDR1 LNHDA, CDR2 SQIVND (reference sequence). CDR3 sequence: CATIGQGASEQFF. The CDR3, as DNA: TGTGCCACCATCGGACAGGGGGCGAGTGAGCAGTTCTTC.

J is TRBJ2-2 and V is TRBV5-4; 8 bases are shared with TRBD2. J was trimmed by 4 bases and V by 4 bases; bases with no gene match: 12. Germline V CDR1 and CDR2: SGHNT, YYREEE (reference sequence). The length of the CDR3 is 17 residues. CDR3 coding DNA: TGTGCCAGCAGCCCGCCCGGGACTAGAGGGAGCACCGGGGAGCTGTTTTTT. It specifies CASSPPGTRGSTGELFF.

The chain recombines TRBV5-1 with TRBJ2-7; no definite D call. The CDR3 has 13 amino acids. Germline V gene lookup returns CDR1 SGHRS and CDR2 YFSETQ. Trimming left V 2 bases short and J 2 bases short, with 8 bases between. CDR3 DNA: TGCGCCAGCAGCTTCAATAGAGCCTACGAGCAGTACTTC. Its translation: CASSFNRAYEQYF.

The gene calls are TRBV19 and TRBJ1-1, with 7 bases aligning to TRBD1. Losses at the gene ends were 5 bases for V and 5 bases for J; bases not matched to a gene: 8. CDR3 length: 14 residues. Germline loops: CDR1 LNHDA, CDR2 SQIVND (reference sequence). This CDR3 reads CASSADRRGTEAFF. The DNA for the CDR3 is TGTGCCAGTAGTGCGGACAGGAGGGGGACTGAAGCTTTCTTT.

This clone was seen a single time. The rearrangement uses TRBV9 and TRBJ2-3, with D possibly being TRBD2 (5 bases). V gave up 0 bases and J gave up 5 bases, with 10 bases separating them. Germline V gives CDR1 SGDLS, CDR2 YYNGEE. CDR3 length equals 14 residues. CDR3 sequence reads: CASSVATRGDTQYF. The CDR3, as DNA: TGTGCCAGCAGCGTAGCTACTAGAGGAGATACGCAGTATTTT.

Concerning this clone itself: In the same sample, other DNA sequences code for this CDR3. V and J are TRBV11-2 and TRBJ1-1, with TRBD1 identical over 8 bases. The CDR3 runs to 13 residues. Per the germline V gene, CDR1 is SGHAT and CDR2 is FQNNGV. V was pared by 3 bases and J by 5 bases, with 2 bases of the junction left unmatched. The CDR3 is CASSFTGGTEAFF. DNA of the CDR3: TGTGCCAGCAGCTTTACAGGGGGAACTGAAGCTTTCTTT.

In DNA, the CDR3 is TGTGCCATCATGGGACAGGGGGCTCGAGATACGCAGTATTTT. Its translation: CAIMGQGARDTQYF. This chain joins TRBV6-1 and TRBJ2-3, with 12 bases fitting TRBD1. J lost 5 bases, V lost 10 bases, and 7 bases had no gene match. This CDR3 is built from 14 residues. The germline CDR1 and CDR2 sequences are MNHNS and SASEGT.

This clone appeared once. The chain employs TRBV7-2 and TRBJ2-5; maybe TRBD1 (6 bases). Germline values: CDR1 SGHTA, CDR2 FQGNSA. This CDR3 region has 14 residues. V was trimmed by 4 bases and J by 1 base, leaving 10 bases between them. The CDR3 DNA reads TGTGCCAGCAGCTCCGGACAGTTCCAAGAGACCCAGTACTTC. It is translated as CASSSGQFQETQYF.

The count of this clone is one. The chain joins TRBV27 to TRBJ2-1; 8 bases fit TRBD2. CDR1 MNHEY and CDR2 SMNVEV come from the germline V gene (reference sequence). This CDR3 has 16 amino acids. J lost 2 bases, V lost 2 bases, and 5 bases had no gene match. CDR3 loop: CASSLTSTSAYNEQFF. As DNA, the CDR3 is TGTGCCAGCAGTTTAACGTCGACTAGCGCCTACAATGAGCAGTTCTTC.

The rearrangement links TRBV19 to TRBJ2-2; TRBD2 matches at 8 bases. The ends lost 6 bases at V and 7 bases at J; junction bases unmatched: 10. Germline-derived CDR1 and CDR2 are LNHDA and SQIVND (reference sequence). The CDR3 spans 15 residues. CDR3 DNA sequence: TGTGCCAGTAGAGGGACGAAGAGCGGGGGCGGGGAGCTGTTTTTT. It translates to CASRGTKSGGGELFF.

DNA of the CDR3: TGCAGCGTGGCCGGGGGGGGGCTTTCCTACAATGAGCAGTTCTTC. Amino acids: CSVAGGGLSYNEQFF. The rearrangement links TRBV29-1 to TRBJ2-1; 8 positions agree with TRBD2. Germline V lookup: CDR1 SQVTM, CDR2 ANQGSEA. The V and J ends lost 6 bases and 1 base, in that order; junction bases with no gene match: 8. This CDR3 comprises 15 residues.

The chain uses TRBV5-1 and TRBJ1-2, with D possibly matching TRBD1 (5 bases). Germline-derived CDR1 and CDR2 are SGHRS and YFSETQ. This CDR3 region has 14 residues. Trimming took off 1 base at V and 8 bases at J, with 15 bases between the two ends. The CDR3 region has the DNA TGCGCCAGCAGCTTGTCAGGGTTTGATGGAGGCTACACCTTC. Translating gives CASSLSGFDGGYTF.

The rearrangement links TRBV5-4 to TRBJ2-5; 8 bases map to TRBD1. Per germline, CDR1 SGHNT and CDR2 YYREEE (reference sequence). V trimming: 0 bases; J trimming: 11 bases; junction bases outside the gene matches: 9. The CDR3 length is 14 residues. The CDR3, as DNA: TGTGCCAGCAGCTTGGACAGGGGGTCTAGGGAGCAGTACTTC. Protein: CASSLDRGSREQYF.